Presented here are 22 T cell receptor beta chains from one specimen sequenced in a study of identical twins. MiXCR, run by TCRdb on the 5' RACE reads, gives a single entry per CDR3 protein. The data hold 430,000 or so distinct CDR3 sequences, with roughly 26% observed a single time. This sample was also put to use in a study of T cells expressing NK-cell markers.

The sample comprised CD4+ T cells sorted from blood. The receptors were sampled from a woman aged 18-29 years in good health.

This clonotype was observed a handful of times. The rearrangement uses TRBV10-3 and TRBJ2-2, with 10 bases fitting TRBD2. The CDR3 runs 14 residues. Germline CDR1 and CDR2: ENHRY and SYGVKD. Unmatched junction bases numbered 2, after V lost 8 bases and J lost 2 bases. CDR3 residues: CAILAGGNTGELFF. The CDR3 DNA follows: TGTGCCATCTTAGCGGGAGGAAACACCGGGGAGCTGTTTTTT.

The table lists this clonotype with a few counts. CDR3 bases: TGTGCCAGCAGTCGGACTAGCGGGATTACCGGGGAGCTGTTTTTT. Its protein product is CASSRTSGITGELFF. V gene TRBV7-2 combines with J gene TRBJ2-2, with TRBD2 matching over 12 bases. V lost 6 bases and J lost 5; bases outside the gene matches: 4. CDR1 and CDR2 (germline): SGHTA, FQGNSA. The CDR3 loop spans 15 amino acids.

CDR3 DNA: TGCAGTGCACCGAATAGCGGGGAGACCCAGTACTTC. It translates to CSAPNSGETQYF. This chain uses TRBV20-1 with TRBJ2-5, with 7 bases aligning to TRBD2. This CDR3 region has 12 residues. Germline lookup yields CDR1 DFQATT and CDR2 SNEGSKA (reference sequence). Losses at the gene ends were 6 bases for V and 5 bases for J; bases not matched to a gene: 6.

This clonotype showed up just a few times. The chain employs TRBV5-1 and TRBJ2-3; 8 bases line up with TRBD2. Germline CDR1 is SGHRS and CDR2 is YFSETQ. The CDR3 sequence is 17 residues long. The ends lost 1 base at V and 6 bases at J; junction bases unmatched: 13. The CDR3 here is CASSLTVGAGVSDTQYF. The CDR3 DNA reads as TGCGCCAGCAGCTTGACGGTGGGAGCGGGAGTAAGCGATACGCAGTATTTT.

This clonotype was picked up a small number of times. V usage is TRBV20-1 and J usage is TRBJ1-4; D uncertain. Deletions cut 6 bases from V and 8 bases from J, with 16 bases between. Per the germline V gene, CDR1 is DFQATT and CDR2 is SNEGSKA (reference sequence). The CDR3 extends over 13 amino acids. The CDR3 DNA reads TGCAGTGCCATTGGGTGGGCTCCCGAAAAACTGTTTTTT. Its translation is CSAIGWAPEKLFF.

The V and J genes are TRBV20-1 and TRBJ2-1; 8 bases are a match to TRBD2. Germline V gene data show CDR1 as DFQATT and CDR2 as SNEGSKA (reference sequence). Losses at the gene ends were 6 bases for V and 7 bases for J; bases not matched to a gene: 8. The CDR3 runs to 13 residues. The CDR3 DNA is TGCAGTGCGTCAGGAAGCGGGAGAAATGAGCAGTTCTTC. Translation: CSASGSGRNEQFF.

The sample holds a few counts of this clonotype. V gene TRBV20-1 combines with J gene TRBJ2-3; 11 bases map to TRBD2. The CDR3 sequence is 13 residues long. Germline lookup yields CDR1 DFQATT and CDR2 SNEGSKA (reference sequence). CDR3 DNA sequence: TGCAGCATCTCTAGCGGGGGGTCAGATACGCAGTATTTT. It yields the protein CSISSGGSDTQYF.

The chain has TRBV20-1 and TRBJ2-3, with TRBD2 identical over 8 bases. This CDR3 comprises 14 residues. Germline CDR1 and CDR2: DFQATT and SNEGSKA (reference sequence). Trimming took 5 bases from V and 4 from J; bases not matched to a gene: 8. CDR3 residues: CSAFQRGWPDTQYF. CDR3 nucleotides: TGCAGTGCTTTCCAGCGGGGGTGGCCAGATACGCAGTATTTT.

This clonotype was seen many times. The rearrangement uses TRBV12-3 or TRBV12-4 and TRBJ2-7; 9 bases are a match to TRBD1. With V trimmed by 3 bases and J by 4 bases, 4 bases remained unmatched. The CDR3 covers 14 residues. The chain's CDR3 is CASSLRQGGYEQYF. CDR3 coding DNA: TGTGCCAGCAGTTTGAGACAGGGGGGATACGAGCAGTACTTC.

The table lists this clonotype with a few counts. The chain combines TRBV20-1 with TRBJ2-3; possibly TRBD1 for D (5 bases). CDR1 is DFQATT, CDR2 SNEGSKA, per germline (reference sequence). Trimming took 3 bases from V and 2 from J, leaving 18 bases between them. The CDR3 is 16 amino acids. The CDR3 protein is CSARNGAGILTDTQYF. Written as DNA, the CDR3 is TGCAGTGCTAGGAACGGAGCAGGGATCCTCACAGATACGCAGTATTTT.

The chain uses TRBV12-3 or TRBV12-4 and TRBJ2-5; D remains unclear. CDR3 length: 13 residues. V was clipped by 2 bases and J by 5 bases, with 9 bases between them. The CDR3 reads CASSLSHGETQYF. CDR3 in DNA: TGTGCCAGCAGTTTATCCCATGGGGAGACCCAGTACTTC.

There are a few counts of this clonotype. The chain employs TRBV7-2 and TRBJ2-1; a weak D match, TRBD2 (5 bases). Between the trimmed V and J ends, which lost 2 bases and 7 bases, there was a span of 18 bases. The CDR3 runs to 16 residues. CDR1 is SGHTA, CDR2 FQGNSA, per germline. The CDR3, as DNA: TGTGCCAGCAGCTTATTTGCGGGTACTGTTGTAAATGAGCAGTTCTTC. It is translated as CASSLFAGTVVNEQFF.

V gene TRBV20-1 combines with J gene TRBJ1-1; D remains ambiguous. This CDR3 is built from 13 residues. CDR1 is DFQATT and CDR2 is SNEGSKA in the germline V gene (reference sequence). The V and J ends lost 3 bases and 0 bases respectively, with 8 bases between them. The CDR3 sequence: CSASGSVNTEAFF. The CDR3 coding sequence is TGCAGTGCTAGTGGGTCGGTGAACACTGAAGCTTTCTTT.

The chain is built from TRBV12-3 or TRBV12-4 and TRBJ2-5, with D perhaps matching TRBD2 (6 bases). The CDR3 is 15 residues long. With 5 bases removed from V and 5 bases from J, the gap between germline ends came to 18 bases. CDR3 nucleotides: TGTGCCAGCAGTGGGGGACTCCTAAGGGAGGAGACCCAGTACTTC. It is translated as CASSGGLLREETQYF.

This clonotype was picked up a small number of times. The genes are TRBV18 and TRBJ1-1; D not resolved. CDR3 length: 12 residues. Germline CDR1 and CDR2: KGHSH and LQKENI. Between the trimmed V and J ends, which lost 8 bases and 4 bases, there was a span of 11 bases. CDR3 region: CASRTAATEAFF. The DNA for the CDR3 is TGTGCCAGCCGGACGGCGGCCACTGAAGCTTTCTTT.

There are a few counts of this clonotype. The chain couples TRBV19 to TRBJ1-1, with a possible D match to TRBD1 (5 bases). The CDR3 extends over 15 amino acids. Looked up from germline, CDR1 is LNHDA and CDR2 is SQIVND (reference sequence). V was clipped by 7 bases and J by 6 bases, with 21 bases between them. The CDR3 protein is CASNRVARVFSEAFF. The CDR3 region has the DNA TGTGCCAGTAATCGGGTGGCCAGGGTTTTTTCTGAAGCTTTCTTT.

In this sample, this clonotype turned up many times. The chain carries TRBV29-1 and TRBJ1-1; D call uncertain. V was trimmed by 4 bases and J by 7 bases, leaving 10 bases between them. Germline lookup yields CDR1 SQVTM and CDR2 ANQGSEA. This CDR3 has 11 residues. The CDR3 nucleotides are TGCAGCGTTGTAGGGCGCCTTGAAGCTTTCTTT. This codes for CSVVGRLEAFF. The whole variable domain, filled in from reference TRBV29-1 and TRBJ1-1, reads SAVISQKPSRDICQRGTSLTIQCQVDSQVTMMFWYRQQPGQSLTLIATANQGSEATYESGFVIDKFPISRPNLTFSTLTVSNMSPEDSSIYLCSVVGRLEAFFGQGTRLTVV.

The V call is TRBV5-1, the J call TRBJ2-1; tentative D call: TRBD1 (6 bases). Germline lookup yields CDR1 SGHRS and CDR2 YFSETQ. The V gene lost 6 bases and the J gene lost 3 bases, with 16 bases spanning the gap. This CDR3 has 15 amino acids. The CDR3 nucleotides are TGCGCCAGCATATTCAGGGGCGAAGGCTACAATGAGCAGTTCTTC. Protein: CASIFRGEGYNEQFF.

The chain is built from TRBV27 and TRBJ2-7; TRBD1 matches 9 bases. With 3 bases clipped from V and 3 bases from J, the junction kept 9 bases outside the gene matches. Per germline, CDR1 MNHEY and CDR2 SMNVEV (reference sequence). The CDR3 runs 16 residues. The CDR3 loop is CASSLRVQGARYEQYF. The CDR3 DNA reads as TGTGCCAGCAGTTTGAGGGTACAGGGGGCACGCTACGAGCAGTACTTC.

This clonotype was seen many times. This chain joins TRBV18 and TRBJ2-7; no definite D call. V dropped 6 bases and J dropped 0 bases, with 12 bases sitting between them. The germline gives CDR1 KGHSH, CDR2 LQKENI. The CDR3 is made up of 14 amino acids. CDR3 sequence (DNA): TGTGCCAGCTCCGAGGTCCCACTCTCCTACGAGCAGTACTTC. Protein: CASSEVPLSYEQYF.

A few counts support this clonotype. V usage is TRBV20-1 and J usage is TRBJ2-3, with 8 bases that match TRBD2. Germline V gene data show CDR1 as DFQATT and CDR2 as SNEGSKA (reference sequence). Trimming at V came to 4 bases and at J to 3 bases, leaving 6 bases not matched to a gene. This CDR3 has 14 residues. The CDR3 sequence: CSATRSGRTDTQYF. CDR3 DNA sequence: TGCAGTGCTACGAGGAGCGGGAGAACAGATACGCAGTATTTT.

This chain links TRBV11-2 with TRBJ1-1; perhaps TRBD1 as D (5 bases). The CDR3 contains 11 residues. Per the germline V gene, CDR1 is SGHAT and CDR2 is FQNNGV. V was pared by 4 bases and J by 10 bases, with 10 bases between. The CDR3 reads CASSSLGGAFF. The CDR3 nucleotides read TGTGCCAGCAGCTCCCTGGGGGGAGCTTTCTTT.